The TCR beta chain under discussion was sequenced for a study of molecular identifiers for immune sequencing clone quantification. This clonotype was found a few times. The antigen remains unidentified. Trimming pared 2 bases from V and 3 bases from J, leaving 8 bases between. CDR1 is MNHEY, CDR2 SMNVEV, per germline (reference sequence). The length of the CDR3 is 14 residues. Whole-study results and caveats: Clones carrying above 20 RNA copies accounted for over 98% of effector molecules, under 1% in naive cells.

One entry per CDR3 protein, called by TCRdb with MiXCR from the PCR reads. The sample has about 640,000 distinct CDR3 sequences, 15% to 20% seen once. Sequenced sample: naive CD8+ T cells from blood, with Jurkat cell RNA spiked in. Subset given: FACS-sorted CD8+CD4-CCR7+CD45RA+ naive T cells. The receptor was derived from a human donor in good health. Some libraries in this study had Jurkat cell RNA spiked in. This chain connects TRBV27 to TRBJ1-5, with D unclear. Here the CDR3 reads CASSLGVTNQPQHF. The CDR3 DNA reads TGTGCCAGCAGTTTAGGAGTGACCAATCAGCCCCAGCATTTT.